This TCR beta chain appears in the sequencing data of a study of a mutant IDH1 vaccine in newly diagnosed glioma (dated by TCRdb to about 2021). Broadly, across the study: Of the 30 or so patients who were treated, approximately 60% were male and approximately 38% were female, and the mean age was around 41 years. Before enrollment, most patients had been given radiochemotherapy with temozolomide as standard therapy, while the rest had received either radiotherapy alone or temozolomide alone. Peripheral blood was collected at six visits: V03 (baseline), V05, V07, V10, V12 and V13. Longitudinal TCRB deep sequencing was done for some 26 treated patients, wherever samples were available for exploratory analyses.

What the work shows at the level of the full study, not this receptor alone: Selection of PBMC samples for TCRB deep sequencing was based on availability. Pseudoprogression appeared unrelated to alterations in the top peripheral T cell clonotypes detected by TCRB sequencing. It was noted by the authors that analyses of patient blood samples could not be reproduced owing to sample limitations. Across multiple MHC alleles, vaccine-induced immune responses were seen in around 93% of patients.

CDR1 is given as WSHSY and CDR2 as SAAADI, both from the germline V gene. Trimming at the junction amounts to 5 bases on V and 4 bases on J, and the germline ends lie 18 bases apart. From the cysteine up to the phenylalanine, the CDR3 has a length of 16 residues. The DNA shown is the 48-base CDR3, in frame from base 1. The library was built by means of the immunoSEQ multiplex PCR assay. Rearranged TCR beta chain sequences were amplified with the hsTCRB Kit following the manufacturer's protocol. An Illumina MiSeq was used to sequence the TCRB libraries. On the authors' methods: The kit vendor's proprietary platform handled demultiplexing, trimming and gene mapping. The immuneACCESS repertoire file appears here via TCRdb, limited to in-frame rearrangements. These files lack a portion of the clones; in checked studies, under half of the deficit traces to unresolved V genes, and the cause of the others is not known. V and J calls and clone size come straight from that table; D and trimming were deduced from the DNA. This sample has about 63,000 clones in its table, and 80% to 90% of those were observed once. Over 4% of the sample comes from the top ten.

Sample time point, as interpreted from the label and publication: baseline, week 1 (first vaccination visit). The treatment or condition label for this specimen denotes: pre-vaccination baseline after standard-of-care therapy. All donors had newly diagnosed IDH1-mutant astrocytomas of WHO grade 3 or 4 that showed loss of nuclear ATRX. The samples were drawn from NOA16, a multicentre, single-arm, open-label phase I trial in Germany that tested a mutant IDH1 peptide vaccine in humans for the first time. Visit V03 blood draws served as the baseline sample for immunogenicity testing. Genomic DNA for TCRB sequencing was extracted from EDTA blood using the DNeasy Blood and Tissue Kit. This clone was counted between two and nine times. It lacks a known antigen. No per-base quality is available; no much larger clone lies one base away.

The TCR was taken from a woman under 30 with glioma. Some clones in this sample may be carry-over from other donors' samples. The sample in question was peripheral blood mononuclear cells (PBMCs), obtained from a glioma patient treated with radiotherapy, temozolomide or both. This chain is built from TRBV10-2 and TRBJ1-5; TRBD1 is a weak D gene call, 5 bases matching. Here the CDR3 is given as CASSPVSGGSNQPQHF. The sequenced DNA: TGCGCCAGCAGTCCCGTTTCGGGGGGGAGTAATCAGCCCCAGCATTTT.